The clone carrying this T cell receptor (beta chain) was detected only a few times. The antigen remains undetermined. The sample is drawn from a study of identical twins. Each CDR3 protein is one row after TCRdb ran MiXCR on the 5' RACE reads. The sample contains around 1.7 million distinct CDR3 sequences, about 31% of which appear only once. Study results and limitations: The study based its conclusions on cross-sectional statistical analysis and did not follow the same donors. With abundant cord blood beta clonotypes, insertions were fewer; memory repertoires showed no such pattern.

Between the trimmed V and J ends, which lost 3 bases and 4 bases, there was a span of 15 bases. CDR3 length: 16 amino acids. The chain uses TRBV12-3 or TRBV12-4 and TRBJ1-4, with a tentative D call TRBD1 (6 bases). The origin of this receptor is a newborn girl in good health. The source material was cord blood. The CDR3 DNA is TGTGCCAGCAGTTTTGTCTGGGACACTGTTAATGAAAAACTGTTTTTT. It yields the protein CASSFVWDTVNEKLFF.